The present T cell receptor beta chain was sequenced within a study of blood T cell repertoires in COVID-19. Study background: Nucleic acid was either cDNA or gDNA, and it came from T cells, B-cell-depleted T cells, or PBMCs.

The V gene's germline CDR1 is SGHRS and CDR2 YFSETQ. The V and J ends lost 4 bases and 6 bases, in that order; junction bases with no gene match: 4. The CDR3 totals 14 residues. TCRdb's table, derived via immunoSEQ multiplex PCR, lists solely in-frame clones and lacks some. The sample contains a few hundred thousand clones, 80% to 85% of which appear only once. The study drew participants aged roughly 18 to 95 years from roughly 25 US areas. Cohort allocation depended upon clinical history that participants reported. Recovery among Cohort 3 donors was established by two negative PCRs, clearance, or symptom resolution.

The sequence derives from a woman between 45 and 60 years old who had recovered from COVID-19. The V call is TRBV5-1, the J call TRBJ1-6, with 7 nucleotides matching TRBD1. What was sequenced was PBMCs or T cells enriched from blood (not recorded which). The CDR3 nucleotides are TGCGCCAGCAGCCTCGGGGACAGTAATTCACCCCTCCACTTT. As protein: CASSLGDSNSPLHF.